Sequencing of this T cell receptor (beta chain) was carried out in a study of cytotoxic CD8 clonotypes in ibrutinib-treated CLL. Study background: A mean of around 260,000 productive templates and more than 75,000 productive rearrangements was obtained per sample.

Germline lookup yields CDR1 MDHEN and CDR2 SYDVKM. The CDR3 has 15 amino acids. Trimming took off 1 base at V and 1 base at J, with 11 bases between the two ends. Study-level results: Progressing and sustained-remission patients had different sampling times. Under therapy, public clonotypes either contracted or stayed stable, and they were uncommon.

With respect to this clone: Its antigen is currently unknown.

The protocol was immunoSEQ multiplex PCR, while the TCRdb copy is restricted to in-frame clones and leaves out a portion. The data contain 65,000 to 85,000 clones, around four fifths of them singletons. The chain combines TRBV28 with TRBJ2-7, with D possibly being TRBD1 (6 bases). This clonotype was sampled from a human donor with chronic lymphocytic leukemia. The sample in question was PBMCs, obtained after 24 months of ibrutinib treatment. The CDR3 protein is CASSLFGGPSYEQYF. CDR3 DNA: TGTGCCAGCAGTTTATTTGGGGGCCCTTCCTACGAGCAGTACTTC.